These T cell receptor beta chains were read from a single sample in a study of shared clonotypes between healthy human individuals. TCRdb's copy holds only in-frame clones and misses some; the assay was immunoSEQ multiplex PCR. The sample has about 1.5 million clones, around 98% seen once. The material sequenced was naive CD4+ T cells sorted from blood. These receptors all stem from a man aged 30 to 45 in good health. CDR3s include the opening cysteine and the closing phenylalanine or tryptophan. The order of the fields is D gene, J gene, V gene, clone size, CDR3 protein, CDR3 DNA. D genes are given only for firm matches. The size field is filled for only some rows; it gives once, few, many or a size class.

D gene: -
J gene: TRBJ1-1
V gene: TRBV6-6
clone size: -
CDR3 protein: CASSASGRGLNTEAFF
CDR3 DNA: TGTGCCAGCAGTGCCAGTGGGAGGGGGTTGAACACTGAAGCTTTCTTT

D gene: -
J gene: TRBJ2-1
V gene: TRBV18
clone size: -
CDR3 protein: CASSPPQGSSYNEQFF
CDR3 DNA: TGTGCCAGCTCACCACCCCAAGGGAGCTCCTACAATGAGCAGTTCTTC

D gene: -
J gene: TRBJ2-2
V gene: TRBV29-1
clone size: -
CDR3 protein: CSVAEMNTGELFF
CDR3 DNA: TGCAGCGTTGCGGAAATGAACACCGGGGAGCTGTTTTTT

D gene: -
J gene: TRBJ2-1
V gene: TRBV7-9
clone size: -
CDR3 protein: CASSFQHEQFF
CDR3 DNA: TGTGCCAGCAGCTTCCAACATGAGCAGTTCTTC

D gene: -
J gene: TRBJ1-2
V gene: TRBV6-6
clone size: -
CDR3 protein: CASSYPAGTAGGYTF
CDR3 DNA: TGTGCCAGCAGTTATCCGGCAGGGACGGCCGGTGGCTACACCTTC

D gene: -
J gene: TRBJ2-7
V gene: TRBV7-2
clone size: -
CDR3 protein: CASSLDWRDEQYF
CDR3 DNA: TGTGCCAGCAGCTTAGATTGGAGAGACGAGCAGTACTTC

D gene: -
J gene: TRBJ2-1
V gene: TRBV7-9
clone size: once
CDR3 protein: CASSLTDYNEQFF
CDR3 DNA: TGTGCCAGCAGCTTAACGGATTACAATGAGCAGTTCTTC

D gene: -
J gene: TRBJ2-7
V gene: TRBV10-3
clone size: -
CDR3 protein: CAIGQGLSSIYEQYF
CDR3 DNA: TGTGCCATTGGACAGGGACTATCATCCATCTACGAGCAGTACTTC

D gene: -
J gene: TRBJ2-5
V gene: TRBV5-4
clone size: -
CDR3 protein: CASSLDLSGEGETQYF
CDR3 DNA: TGTGCCAGCAGCTTGGACCTCTCAGGGGAGGGAGAGACCCAGTACTTC

D gene: TRBD1
J gene: TRBJ2-7
V gene: TRBV19
clone size: -
CDR3 protein: CASRRDRGTYEQYF
CDR3 DNA: TGTGCCAGTAGACGGGACAGGGGGACCTACGAGCAGTACTTC

D gene: -
J gene: TRBJ2-1
V gene: TRBV27
clone size: -
CDR3 protein: CASSSLRDEQFF
CDR3 DNA: TGTGCCAGCAGTTCACTGAGGGATGAGCAGTTCTTC

D gene: -
J gene: TRBJ2-1
V gene: TRBV6-1
clone size: -
CDR3 protein: CASRRDSYNEQFF
CDR3 DNA: TGTGCCAGCAGGCGGGACTCCTACAATGAGCAGTTCTTC

D gene: -
J gene: TRBJ2-7
V gene: TRBV20-1
clone size: -
CDR3 protein: CSAREDYEQYF
CDR3 DNA: TGCAGTGCTAGAGAGGACTACGAGCAGTACTTC

D gene: -
J gene: TRBJ2-7
V gene: TRBV7-2
clone size: -
CDR3 protein: CASSLSAGHEQYF
CDR3 DNA: TGTGCCAGCAGCTTATCGGCTGGGCACGAGCAGTACTTC

D gene: -
J gene: TRBJ2-3
V gene: TRBV11-3
clone size: -
CDR3 protein: CASSLGPNTDTQYF
CDR3 DNA: TGTGCCAGCAGCTTAGGACCCAACACAGATACGCAGTATTTT

D gene: TRBD1
J gene: TRBJ2-7
V gene: TRBV4-2
clone size: once
CDR3 protein: CASSQEATGGDEQYF
CDR3 DNA: TGTGCCAGCAGCCAAGAGGCTACAGGGGGCGACGAGCAGTACTTC

D gene: -
J gene: TRBJ2-7
V gene: TRBV7-2
clone size: -
CDR3 protein: CASNQPGGSFEQYF
CDR3 DNA: TGTGCCAGCAACCAACCGGGTGGTAGCTTCGAGCAGTACTTC

D gene: -
J gene: TRBJ1-3
V gene: TRBV29-1
clone size: -
CDR3 protein: CSAVTGWLAGNTIYF
CDR3 DNA: TGCAGCGCGGTAACAGGGTGGTTAGCTGGAAACACCATATATTTT

D gene: -
J gene: TRBJ2-7
V gene: TRBV19
clone size: -
CDR3 protein: CASSTRPTTYEQYF
CDR3 DNA: TGTGCCAGTAGTACACGACCCACAACTTACGAGCAGTACTTC

D gene: TRBD1
J gene: TRBJ1-3
V gene: TRBV25-1
clone size: -
CDR3 protein: CASSDLMGQGFGNTIYF
CDR3 DNA: TGTGCCAGCAGTGATCTCATGGGACAGGGGTTTGGAAACACCATATATTTT

D gene: -
J gene: TRBJ1-1
V gene: TRBV28
clone size: -
CDR3 protein: CASSSPGGSPGFAQAFF
CDR3 DNA: TGTGCCAGCAGTTCTCCGGGCGGGTCTCCGGGATTCGCCCAAGCTTTCTTT

D gene: TRBD2
J gene: TRBJ2-7
V gene: TRBV6-1
clone size: -
CDR3 protein: CASSEGSGSMYEQYF
CDR3 DNA: TGTGCCAGCAGTGAAGGTAGCGGGAGTATGTACGAGCAGTACTTC

D gene: -
J gene: TRBJ2-7
V gene: TRBV4-1
clone size: -
CDR3 protein: CASSQEGKRTYEQYF
CDR3 DNA: TGCGCCAGCAGCCAAGAGGGGAAGCGGACCTACGAGCAGTACTTC

D gene: -
J gene: TRBJ2-1
V gene: TRBV18
clone size: -
CDR3 protein: CASSRRGDYYNEQFF
CDR3 DNA: TGTGCCAGCTCACGCCGCGGAGATTACTACAATGAGCAGTTCTTC

D gene: -
J gene: TRBJ1-2
V gene: TRBV5-8
clone size: -
CDR3 protein: CASSPSPRANLANYGYTF
CDR3 DNA: TGTGCCAGCAGTCCTTCCCCGAGGGCAAATCTAGCTAACTATGGCTACACCTTC

D gene: -
J gene: TRBJ2-3
V gene: TRBV16
clone size: -
CDR3 protein: CASSQGDTQYF
CDR3 DNA: TGTGCCAGCAGTCAAGGGGATACGCAGTATTTT

D gene: -
J gene: TRBJ2-7
V gene: TRBV5-1
clone size: -
CDR3 protein: CASSFTTAYEQYF
CDR3 DNA: TGCGCCAGCAGCTTCACGACAGCCTACGAGCAGTACTTC

D gene: TRBD1
J gene: TRBJ2-7
V gene: TRBV25-1
clone size: -
CDR3 protein: CASSASGTGSYEQYF
CDR3 DNA: TGTGCCAGCAGTGCCTCCGGGACAGGGTCCTACGAGCAGTACTTC

D gene: -
J gene: TRBJ2-1
V gene: TRBV28
clone size: -
CDR3 protein: CASSYSGSSYNEQFF
CDR3 DNA: TGTGCCAGCAGCTATAGCGGAAGCTCCTACAATGAGCAGTTCTTC

D gene: TRBD1
J gene: TRBJ2-7
V gene: TRBV5-1
clone size: -
CDR3 protein: CASSAMLGTAEQYF
CDR3 DNA: TGCGCCAGCAGCGCGATGCTGGGGACAGCCGAGCAGTACTTC

D gene: TRBD2
J gene: TRBJ2-5
V gene: TRBV10-3
clone size: -
CDR3 protein: CAISGGGAGEETQYF
CDR3 DNA: TGTGCCATCAGTGGCGGAGGAGCGGGAGAAGAGACCCAGTACTTC

D gene: -
J gene: TRBJ2-3
V gene: TRBV7-2
clone size: -
CDR3 protein: CASSSGYTQYF
CDR3 DNA: TGTGCCAGCAGCTCCGGCTATACGCAGTATTTT

D gene: -
J gene: TRBJ1-4
V gene: TRBV10-2
clone size: -
CDR3 protein: CASSDPGSADEKLFF
CDR3 DNA: TGCGCCAGCAGTGATCCGGGGTCGGCGGATGAAAAACTGTTTTTT

D gene: -
J gene: TRBJ2-5
V gene: TRBV7-6
clone size: -
CDR3 protein: CASSLKLRGEPQETQYF
CDR3 DNA: TGTGCCAGCAGCCTAAAGTTACGTGGGGAGCCCCAAGAGACCCAGTACTTC

D gene: -
J gene: TRBJ1-5
V gene: TRBV5-1
clone size: -
CDR3 protein: CASSLEGASNQPQHF
CDR3 DNA: TGCGCCAGCAGCTTGGAAGGGGCAAGCAATCAGCCCCAGCATTTT

D gene: -
J gene: TRBJ1-4
V gene: TRBV11-2
clone size: -
CDR3 protein: CASSFPGQAPNEKLFF
CDR3 DNA: TGTGCCAGCAGCTTTCCAGGGCAGGCCCCTAATGAAAAACTGTTTTTT

D gene: TRBD1
J gene: TRBJ2-7
V gene: TRBV7-2
clone size: -
CDR3 protein: CASSLAGTETYEQYF
CDR3 DNA: TGTGCCAGCAGCTTAGCGGGGACAGAAACCTACGAGCAGTACTTC

D gene: -
J gene: TRBJ1-1
V gene: TRBV15
clone size: -
CDR3 protein: CATSRDPGVSTEAFF
CDR3 DNA: TGTGCCACCAGCAGAGATCCGGGGGTTTCAACTGAAGCTTTCTTT

D gene: -
J gene: TRBJ2-7
V gene: TRBV27
clone size: -
CDR3 protein: CASTRMRPQPYEQYF
CDR3 DNA: TGTGCCAGCACCAGAATGAGACCCCAACCTTACGAGCAGTACTTC

D gene: -
J gene: TRBJ1-1
V gene: TRBV28
clone size: -
CDR3 protein: CASSFGPWGTEAFF
CDR3 DNA: TGTGCCAGCAGTTTTGGCCCTTGGGGCACTGAAGCTTTCTTT

D gene: TRBD1
J gene: TRBJ1-2
V gene: TRBV29-1
clone size: -
CDR3 protein: CSVESRDRGGYTF
CDR3 DNA: TGCAGCGTTGAGTCCCGGGACAGGGGTGGCTACACCTTC

D gene: TRBD1
J gene: TRBJ1-1
V gene: TRBV12-5
clone size: -
CDR3 protein: CASARTGLNTEAFF
CDR3 DNA: TGTGCTAGTGCCAGGACAGGGCTGAACACTGAAGCTTTCTTT

D gene: -
J gene: TRBJ2-7
V gene: TRBV28
clone size: -
CDR3 protein: CATDSGSYYEQYF
CDR3 DNA: TGTGCCACCGACAGTGGGAGTTACTACGAGCAGTACTTC

D gene: -
J gene: TRBJ1-2
V gene: TRBV29-1
clone size: once
CDR3 protein: CSVQPGVGGYTF
CDR3 DNA: TGCAGCGTACAACCAGGGGTTGGCGGCTACACCTTC

D gene: -
J gene: TRBJ2-1
V gene: TRBV11-3
clone size: -
CDR3 protein: CASSLDPGEQFF
CDR3 DNA: TGTGCCAGCAGCTTAGACCCCGGTGAGCAGTTCTTC

D gene: -
J gene: TRBJ1-3
V gene: TRBV19
clone size: -
CDR3 protein: CASSTGKGNTIYF
CDR3 DNA: TGTGCCAGTAGTACCGGGAAGGGAAACACCATATATTTT

D gene: -
J gene: TRBJ1-2
V gene: TRBV18
clone size: once
CDR3 protein: CASSPQSAGSYGYTF
CDR3 DNA: TGTGCCAGCTCACCACAATCAGCAGGATCTTATGGCTACACCTTC

D gene: -
J gene: TRBJ2-3
V gene: TRBV7-2
clone size: -
CDR3 protein: CASSLSATSTDTQYF
CDR3 DNA: TGTGCCAGCAGCCTAAGTGCCACTAGCACAGATACGCAGTATTTT

D gene: -
J gene: TRBJ1-1
V gene: TRBV19
clone size: -
CDR3 protein: CASSILQNTEAFF
CDR3 DNA: TGTGCCAGTAGTATTCTTCAGAACACTGAAGCTTTCTTT

D gene: TRBD2
J gene: TRBJ2-1
V gene: TRBV5-4
clone size: -
CDR3 protein: CASSPRLAAYNEQFF
CDR3 DNA: TGTGCCAGCAGCCCCCGACTAGCGGCCTACAATGAGCAGTTCTTC

D gene: -
J gene: TRBJ1-1
V gene: TRBV28
clone size: -
CDR3 protein: CASSPRTRRNTEAFF
CDR3 DNA: TGTGCCAGCAGTCCCCGGACCCGAAGGAACACTGAAGCTTTCTTT

D gene: TRBD2
J gene: TRBJ2-2
V gene: TRBV11-2
clone size: -
CDR3 protein: CASSRGLAGGNTGELFF
CDR3 DNA: TGTGCCAGCAGCCGGGGACTAGCGGGCGGCAACACCGGGGAGCTGTTTTTT

D gene: -
J gene: TRBJ1-3
V gene: TRBV28
clone size: -
CDR3 protein: CASSLPKAGVTNTIYF
CDR3 DNA: TGTGCCAGCAGTTTACCCAAAGCAGGGGTGACAAACACCATATATTTT

D gene: TRBD2
J gene: TRBJ2-3
V gene: TRBV15
clone size: once
CDR3 protein: CATSRELAGLGDTQYF
CDR3 DNA: TGTGCCACCAGCAGAGAGCTAGCGGGGCTGGGGGATACGCAGTATTTT

D gene: -
J gene: TRBJ2-7
V gene: TRBV5-1
clone size: -
CDR3 protein: CASSLAARGGYEQYF
CDR3 DNA: TGCGCCAGCAGCTTGGCCGCGAGGGGAGGTTACGAGCAGTACTTC